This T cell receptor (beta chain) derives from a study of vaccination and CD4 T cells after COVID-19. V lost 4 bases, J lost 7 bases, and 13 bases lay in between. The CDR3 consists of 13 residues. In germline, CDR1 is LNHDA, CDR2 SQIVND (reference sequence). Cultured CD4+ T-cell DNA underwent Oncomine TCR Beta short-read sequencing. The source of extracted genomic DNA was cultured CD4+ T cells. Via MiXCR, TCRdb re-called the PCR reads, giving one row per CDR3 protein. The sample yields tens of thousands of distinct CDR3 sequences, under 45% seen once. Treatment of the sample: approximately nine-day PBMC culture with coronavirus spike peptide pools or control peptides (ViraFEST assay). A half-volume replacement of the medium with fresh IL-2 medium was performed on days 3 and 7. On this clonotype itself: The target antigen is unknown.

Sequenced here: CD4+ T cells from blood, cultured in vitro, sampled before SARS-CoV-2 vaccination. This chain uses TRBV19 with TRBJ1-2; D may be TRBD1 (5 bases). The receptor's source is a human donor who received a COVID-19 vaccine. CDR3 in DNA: TGTGCCAGTAGTACCCGGGTAAGGGGTGGCTACACCTTC. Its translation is CASSTRVRGGYTF.